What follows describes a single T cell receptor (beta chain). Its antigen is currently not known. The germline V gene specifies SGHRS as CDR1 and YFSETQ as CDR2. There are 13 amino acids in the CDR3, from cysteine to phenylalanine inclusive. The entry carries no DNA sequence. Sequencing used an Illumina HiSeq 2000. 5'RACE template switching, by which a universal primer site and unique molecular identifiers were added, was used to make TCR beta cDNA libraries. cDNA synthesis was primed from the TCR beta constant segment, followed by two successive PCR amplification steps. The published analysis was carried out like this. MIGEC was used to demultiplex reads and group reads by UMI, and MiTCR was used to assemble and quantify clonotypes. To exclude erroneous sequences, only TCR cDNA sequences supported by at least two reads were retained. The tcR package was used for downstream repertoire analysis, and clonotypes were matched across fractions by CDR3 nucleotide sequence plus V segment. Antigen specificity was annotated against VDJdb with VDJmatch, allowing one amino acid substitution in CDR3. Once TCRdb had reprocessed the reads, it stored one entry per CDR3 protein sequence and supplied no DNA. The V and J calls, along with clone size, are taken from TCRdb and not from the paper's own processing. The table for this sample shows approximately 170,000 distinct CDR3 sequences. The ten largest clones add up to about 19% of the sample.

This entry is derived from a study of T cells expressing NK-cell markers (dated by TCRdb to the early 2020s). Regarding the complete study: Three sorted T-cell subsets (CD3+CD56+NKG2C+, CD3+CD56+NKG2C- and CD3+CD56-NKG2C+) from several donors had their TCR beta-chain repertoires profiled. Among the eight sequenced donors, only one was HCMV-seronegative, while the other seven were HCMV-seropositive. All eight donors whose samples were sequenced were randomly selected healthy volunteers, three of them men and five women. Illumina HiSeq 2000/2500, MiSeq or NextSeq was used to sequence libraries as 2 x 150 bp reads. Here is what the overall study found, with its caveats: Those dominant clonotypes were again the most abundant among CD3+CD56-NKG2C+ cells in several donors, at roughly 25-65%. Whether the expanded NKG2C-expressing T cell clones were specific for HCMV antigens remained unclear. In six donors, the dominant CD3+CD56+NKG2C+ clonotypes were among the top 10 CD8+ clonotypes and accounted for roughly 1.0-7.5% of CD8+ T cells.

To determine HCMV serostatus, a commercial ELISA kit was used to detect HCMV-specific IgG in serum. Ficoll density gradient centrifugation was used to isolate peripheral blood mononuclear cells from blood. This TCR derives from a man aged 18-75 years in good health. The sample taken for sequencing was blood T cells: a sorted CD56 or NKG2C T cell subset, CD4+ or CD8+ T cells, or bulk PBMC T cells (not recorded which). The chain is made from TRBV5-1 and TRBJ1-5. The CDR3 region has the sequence CASSSGNNQPQHF. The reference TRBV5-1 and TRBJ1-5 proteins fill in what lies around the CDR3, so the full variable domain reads KAGVTQTPRYLIKTRGQQVTLSCSPISGHRSVSWYQQTPGQGLQFLFEYFSETQRNKGNFPGRFSGRQFSNSRSEMNVSTLELGDSALYLCASSSGNNQPQHFGDGTRLSIL.